These 26 T cell receptor beta chains were all obtained from the same sample, sequenced in a study of regulatory T cells in long-lasting Graves disease. Assembly of TCR beta libraries relied on iRepertoire HTBI primers together with Arm-PCR of CDR3 regions. TCRdb fed the multiplex PCR reads into MiXCR, producing one record per CDR3 protein. The data show about 430,000 distinct CDR3 sequences, with roughly 15% seen just once and 7.8% held by the top ten. Specified time point: newly diagnosed GD, antithyroid drugs for less than 3 months. PBMC-extracted RNA yielded the TCR library. This sample was shared with a second study, whose subject was T cells in Graves' hyperthyroidism and ophthalmopathy.

Specimen: peripheral blood mononuclear cells (PBMCs), collected at new diagnosis, from a patient treated with antithyroid drugs. These receptor sequences come from a woman aged 40 to 50 with Graves disease.

Details on this clonotype: A single base separates this from a much larger clone, so it may be a read error. This chain connects TRBV12-3 or TRBV12-4 to TRBJ2-7; TRBD2 matches 9 bases. V gave up 1 base and J gave up 5 bases; unmatched junction bases: 6. The CDR3 sequence is 15 residues long. Here the CDR3 reads CASSLVSGSKNEQYF. Written as DNA, the CDR3 is TGTGCCAGCAGTTTAGTTAGCGGGAGTAAGAACGAGCAGTACTTC.

In this sample, this clonotype turned up many times. The chain employs TRBV11-2 and TRBJ1-1; 9 bases map to TRBD1. The CDR3 totals 15 residues. The V gene's germline CDR1 is SGHAT and CDR2 FQNNGV. With V trimmed by 1 base and J by 1 base, 1 base remained unmatched. The CDR3 is CASSLAGQGNTEAFF. The CDR3 nucleotides are TGTGCCAGCAGCTTAGCGGGACAGGGGAACACTGAAGCTTTCTTT.

This clonotype was recorded at least ten times. The chain joins TRBV5-1 to TRBJ1-6; D is uncertain. Deletions cut 0 bases from V and 7 bases from J, with 11 bases between. The germline CDR1 and CDR2 sequences are SGHRS and YFSETQ. This CDR3 spans 15 amino acids. CDR3 sequence (DNA): TGCGCCAGCAGCTTGGGAGCGGCTACCAATTCACCCCTCCACTTT. It is translated as CASSLGAATNSPLHF.

This clonotype was detected a few times. The rearrangement uses TRBV10-3 and TRBJ2-1; 8 positions agree with TRBD2. J lost 5 bases, V lost 6 bases, and 6 bases had no gene match. The CDR3 sequence is 14 residues long. Germline CDR1 ENHRY, CDR2 SYGVKD. CDR3 sequence: CAIRATSGDNEQFF. The CDR3 nucleotides read TGTGCCATCAGAGCCACTAGCGGAGACAATGAGCAGTTCTTC.

The chain joins TRBV5-6 to TRBJ2-7, with 7 bases that match TRBD1. J lost 3 bases, V lost 2 bases, and 5 bases had no gene match. This CDR3 spans 14 amino acids. Per germline, CDR1 SGHDT and CDR2 YYEEEE. The CDR3 spells CASSLQGLGYEQYF. Here the CDR3 DNA reads TGTGCCAGCAGCTTACAGGGGTTAGGCTACGAGCAGTACTTC.

Ten or more counts support this clonotype. The rearrangement links TRBV5-1 to TRBJ1-4; D uncertain. The CDR3 consists of 16 residues. The germline gives CDR1 SGHRS, CDR2 YFSETQ. Trimming took off 3 bases at V and 3 bases at J, with 15 bases between the two ends. The DNA for the CDR3 is TGCGCCAGCAGCTCCAGGCCCGGAGGATCTAATGAAAAACTGTTTTTT. It is translated as CASSSRPGGSNEKLFF. The full variable domain, its missing parts supplied by reference TRBV5-1 and TRBJ1-4, is KAGVTQTPRYLIKTRGQQVTLSCSPISGHRSVSWYQQTPGQGLQFLFEYFSETQRNKGNFPGRFSGRQFSNSRSEMNVSTLELGDSALYLCASSSRPGGSNEKLFFGSGTQLSVL.

This clonotype was seen at least ten times. The chain carries TRBV5-5 and TRBJ2-7; 8 bases map to TRBD2. From germline, CDR1 is SGHKS and CDR2 YYEKEE (reference sequence). V lost 6 bases to trimming and J lost 6 bases; unmatched junction nucleotides: 8. The CDR3 has 13 residues. CDR3 loop: CASIGTGGAEQYF. For the CDR3, the DNA is TGTGCCAGCATCGGGACGGGAGGGGCCGAGCAGTACTTC.

This clonotype was detected many times. This rearrangement joins TRBV28 to TRBJ2-3; TRBD2 might be the D (7 bases). This CDR3 is 15 amino acids long. Trimming shortened V by 5 bases and J by 1 base, and 13 bases separated the two germline ends. Germline CDR1 is MDHEN and CDR2 is SYDVKM. The CDR3 DNA reads as TGTGCCAGCAGTCCCGGGGGGCCCGGCACAGATACGCAGTATTTT. This translates into CASSPGGPGTDTQYF.

This clonotype has at least ten counts. The chain links TRBV5-1 to TRBJ2-2, with D uncertain. CDR3 size: 14 residues. Germline V gene lookup returns CDR1 SGHRS and CDR2 YFSETQ. V was clipped by 3 bases and J by 7 bases, with 13 bases between them. This chain's CDR3 is CASSSTGTGGELFF. The CDR3 DNA is TGCGCCAGCAGCTCTACGGGCACTGGCGGGGAGCTGTTTTTT.

The chain carries TRBV11-1 and TRBJ1-2, with a weak D call TRBD1 (5 bases). CDR1 is SGHAT, CDR2 FQDESV, per germline (reference sequence). CDR3 length: 13 residues. Trimming cost V 5 bases and J 2 bases, with 9 bases left between them. CDR3 region: CASSDRLNYGYTF. Here the CDR3 DNA reads TGTGCCAGCAGCGACAGACTGAACTATGGCTACACCTTC.

Many counts were recorded for this clonotype. This chain joins TRBV30 and TRBJ2-3, with D hard to call. The germline CDR1 and CDR2 sequences are GTSNPN and SVGIG (reference sequence). V gave up 5 bases and J gave up 5 bases, with 14 bases separating them. The CDR3 has 13 amino acids. The CDR3 loop is CAWYTASRDTQYF. In DNA form, the CDR3 reads TGTGCCTGGTATACAGCTAGTCGAGATACGCAGTATTTT.

This clonotype was seen repeatedly, ten times or more. A much larger clone differs by one base, so this may be a read error. The chain employs TRBV7-2 and TRBJ2-1; 9 nucleotides align to TRBD2. CDR1 SGHTA and CDR2 FQGNSA come from the germline V gene. The CDR3 consists of 15 residues. The V segment lost 1 base and the J segment 6 bases; nucleotides outside the gene matches: 4. The CDR3 here is CASSLVAGEVNEQFF. DNA of the CDR3: TGTGCCAGCAGCTTAGTAGCGGGAGAGGTCAATGAGCAGTTCTTC.

This clonotype was seen repeatedly, ten times or more. V and J are TRBV12-3 or TRBV12-4 and TRBJ2-3; D is possibly TRBD2 (5 bases). This CDR3 region has 16 residues. V was pared by 5 bases and J by 2 bases, with 17 bases between. The CDR3 DNA reads as TGTGCCAGCAGTATAAAAGGCAGCGGCTCCACAGATACGCAGTATTTT. Its protein product is CASSIKGSGSTDTQYF.

Note on this clonotype: At one of its ends the junction is not consistent with the germline gene, which may arise from a read error. J is TRBJ1-5 and V is TRBV28, with D perhaps matching TRBD1 (6 bases). Germline values: CDR1 MDHEN, CDR2 SYDVKM. The CDR3 has 15 residues. The CDR3 reads CASSLLGAGNQPQRF. CDR3 in DNA: TGTGCCAGCAGTTTACTGGGGGCCGGCAATCAGCCCCAGCGTTTT.

The chain couples TRBV11-2 to TRBJ2-5; no clear D gene. Deletions cut 5 bases from V and 5 bases from J, with 18 bases between. Germline V CDR1 and CDR2: SGHAT, FQNNGV. The CDR3 has 15 residues. CDR3 loop: CASSQESIGWETQYF. The CDR3 bases are TGTGCCAGCAGCCAGGAGTCGATAGGATGGGAGACCCAGTACTTC.

This clonotype was picked up many times. This sequence joins TRBV29-1 and TRBJ1-2; D is undetermined. CDR3 length: 15 amino acids. CDR1 is SQVTM, CDR2 ANQGSEA, per germline. V was shortened by 5 bases and J by 5 bases, with 21 bases between the two germline ends. CDR3 nucleotide sequence: TGCAGCGTTACTACGGGAGCACTCGGGGTTTATGGCTACACCTTC. It yields the protein CSVTTGALGVYGYTF.

This clonotype was picked up a small number of times. The chain uses TRBV12-5 and TRBJ2-1; 8 bases agree with TRBD2. The CDR3 loop spans 15 amino acids. Trimming took 3 bases from V and 9 from J; bases not matched to a gene: 10. Germline V lookup: CDR1 LGHNT, CDR2 FRNRAP. CDR3 nucleotides: TGTGCTAGTGGTTTCAGCGGGGGCCAGGAGGGTGAGCAGTTCTTC. Residues: CASGFSGGQEGEQFF.

In its sample, this clonotype was seen a few times. This rearrangement joins TRBV5-5 to TRBJ2-5, with TRBD2 matching over 12 bases. Unmatched junction bases numbered 15, after V lost 4 bases and J lost 5 bases. The germline V gene has CDR1 SGHKS and CDR2 YYEKEE (reference sequence). The length of the CDR3 is 18 residues. This CDR3 reads CASSGRGLAGGPLETQYF. The DNA of the CDR3 is TGTGCCAGCAGCGGACGTGGGCTAGCGGGAGGGCCTCTGGAGACCCAGTACTTC.

In this sample, this clonotype turned up many times. J is TRBJ1-1 and V is TRBV2; unclear D gene. Per the germline V gene, CDR1 is SNHLY and CDR2 is FYNNEI. Trimming removed 1 base from V and 3 bases from J, with 9 bases in between. This CDR3 spans 14 amino acids. The CDR3 sequence: CASSEGLEYTEAFF. The CDR3 DNA is TGTGCCAGCAGTGAAGGTCTGGAGTACACTGAAGCTTTCTTT.

This clonotype was seen only a few times. This chain joins TRBV5-1 and TRBJ2-7; D possibly corresponds to TRBD1 (5 bases). Trimming stripped 6 bases from V and 2 bases from J, with 12 bases between. Germline V gives CDR1 SGHRS, CDR2 YFSETQ. The CDR3 has 13 residues. The CDR3 reads CASTQGGAYEQYF. The CDR3, as DNA: TGCGCCAGCACCCAGGGTGGCGCCTACGAGCAGTACTTC.

This clonotype was picked up a small number of times. The V and J genes are TRBV29-1 and TRBJ1-2, with D tentatively TRBD1 (5 bases). The CDR3 loop spans 12 amino acids. Trimming took 6 bases from V and 2 from J, leaving 10 bases between them. Germline loops: CDR1 SQVTM, CDR2 ANQGSEA. Written as DNA, the CDR3 is TGCAGCGTCAGGGTTGCCAACTATGGCTACACCTTC. It translates to CSVRVANYGYTF. Combining the CDR3 with reference TRBV29-1 and TRBJ1-2 gives the whole variable domain SAVISQKPSRDICQRGTSLTIQCQVDSQVTMMFWYRQQPGQSLTLIATANQGSEATYESGFVIDKFPISRPNLTFSTLTVSNMSPEDSSIYLCSVRVANYGYTFGSGTRLTVV.

This clonotype appeared many times. The chain is built from TRBV28 and TRBJ1-6; a possible D gene is TRBD1 (6 bases). Trimming cost V 3 bases and J 7 bases, with 13 bases left between them. The length of the CDR3 is 15 residues. The germline gives CDR1 MDHEN, CDR2 SYDVKM. The CDR3 region has the DNA TGTGCCAGCAGTTTCCCCGGGACAAGAAATTCACCCCTCCACTTT. Translation gives CASSFPGTRNSPLHF.

This clonotype was picked up a small number of times. This chain uses TRBV6-1 with TRBJ2-1; tentatively, D is TRBD2 (5 bases). The CDR3 runs to 14 residues. V was clipped by 5 bases and J by 8 bases, with 16 bases between them. The V gene's germline CDR1 is MNHNS and CDR2 SASEGT. CDR3 DNA sequence: TGTGCCAGCAGTACCTACGTCCCCGGGGATGAGCAGTTCTTC. This codes for CASSTYVPGDEQFF.

This clonotype was seen ten or more times. The chain has TRBV27 and TRBJ2-3; 11 nucleotides agree with TRBD2. Germline CDR1 MNHEY, CDR2 SMNVEV (reference sequence). V trimming: 1 base; J trimming: 13 bases; junction bases outside the gene matches: 10. This CDR3 is 15 amino acids long. CDR3 DNA: TGTGCCAGCAGTTTATACGCCTTAGCGGGAGGGCAGGAGTATTTT. Protein product: CASSLYALAGGQEYF.

This clonotype was seen many times. V usage is TRBV12-3 or TRBV12-4 and J usage is TRBJ2-3, with 10 bases aligning to TRBD2. Unmatched junction bases numbered 12, after V lost 3 bases and J lost 6 bases. The CDR3 runs 17 residues. In nucleotides, the CDR3 is TGTGCCAGCAGTTTTCCAACTAGCGGGACTGAGAGGGATACGCAGTATTTT. Its translation is CASSFPTSGTERDTQYF.

This clonotype was seen ten or more times. The CDR3 DNA sequence: TGTGCCATCTCTCTAGCGGGAGGGGATACGCAGTATTTT. This translates into CAISLAGGDTQYF. This rearrangement joins TRBV10-3 to TRBJ2-3, with TRBD2 identical over 12 bases. The CDR3 spans 13 residues. Germline V gene sequence: CDR1 ENHRY, CDR2 SYGVKD. J was trimmed by 6 bases and V by 8 bases; bases with no gene match: 3.